This entry describes one T cell receptor beta chain. Antigen: not known. The entry originates in a study of shared clonotypes between healthy human individuals. Study-level results: Rarefaction exposed incomplete sorted-subset sequencing despite large depth.

A 200 ng quantity of DNA, about 30,000 T cell genomes, went into the sorted-subset replicate PCRs. Repertoires were generated with immunoSEQ multiplex PCR, while TCRdb's copy carries only in-frame clones and drops some. The profile covers around 940,000 clones, with approximately 76% appearing a single time and around 1.4% taken by the ten largest. The source material was memory CD4+ T cells sorted from blood. This sample's subset: CD45RA-negative fraction. This TCR was recovered from a man aged 18 to 30 in good health.

CDR3 DNA sequence: TGTGCCAGCAGTTACCTCGGACAGGGCGGTGAGCAGTTCTTC. Amino acids: CASSYLGQGGEQFF. The chain combines TRBV6-5 with TRBJ2-1, with 8 bases identical to TRBD1. The length of the CDR3 is 14 residues. V was clipped by 2 bases and J by 9 bases; unmatched bases: 6. Germline V gene lookup returns CDR1 MNHEY and CDR2 SVGAGI.